This record covers a single T cell receptor beta chain. These data are taken from a study of blood T cell repertoires in COVID-19. Study-wide background: Acute and convalescent COVID-19 specimens originated in the United States, Italy and Spain. In each case, the material was cDNA or gDNA derived from T cells, B-cell-depleted T cells, or PBMCs.

This CDR3 has 14 residues. In germline, CDR1 is LNHDA, CDR2 SQIVND (reference sequence). Trimming took off 3 bases at V and 3 bases at J, with 11 bases between the two ends. Authors' processing steps: Counts of nucleated cells, estimated from reference gene primer amplification, were obtained. The table came from immunoSEQ multiplex PCR; TCRdb's copy has only in-frame clones and leaves some out. The V and J calls and the clone size are those of that table, but D and trimming were determined from the DNA. The sample gives roughly 180,000 clones, roughly nine tenths of which show up once; 2.1% is in the top ten.

The chain couples TRBV19 to TRBJ1-2; a weak D match, TRBD1 (5 bases). The receptor's source is a man between 65 and 85 years old with active or convalescent COVID-19. The sequencing input was peripheral blood. The CDR3 bases are TGTGCCAGTAGTATTCAGACAGCTCACTATGGCTACACCTTC. This sequence encodes CASSIQTAHYGYTF.